The entry below gives a single TCR beta chain sequence along with its context. The target antigen is unknown. Bulk PBMC genomic DNA spanned ten immunoSEQ deep plates. Using immunoSEQ multiplex PCR, the repertoire was profiled, and TCRdb retains in-frame clones only, with some absent. The repertoire holds fewer than 650,000 clones, with 76% as singletons. These data originate in a study of shared clonotypes between healthy human individuals. Overall study findings and caveats: Sequencing depth was expected to influence donor clonotype sharing.

The sequenced sample consisted of PBMCs. The clonotype originates from a middle-aged woman in good health. Some clones in this sample may be carry-over from other donors' samples.

The CDR3 sequence is CASSPNYTGTDDGYTF. The CDR3, as DNA: TGTGCCAGCAGCCCAAACTATACCGGGACGGACGATGGCTACACCTTC. The V gene is TRBV5-4, the J gene TRBJ1-2; a weak D match, TRBD1 (5 bases). Trimming cost V 4 bases and J 6 bases, with 22 bases left between them. The CDR3 spans 16 residues. Germline CDR1 is SGHNT and CDR2 is YYREEE (reference sequence).